Listed here are 12 T cell receptor beta chains from one sample, sequenced in a study of blood T cells in healthy people across ages. For the second PCR, which ran for about 7 to 11 cycles, a sample-barcoded 5' primer and a J-beta primer mix were used. TCRdb re-analysed the 5' RACE reads in MiXCR, keeping a single row per CDR3 protein. The sample lists 1.5 million to 2 million distinct CDR3 sequences; 28% were seen once. The sequenced material came from blood. The receptors come from a woman aged 25-40 years in good health.

This clonotype has just a few counts. The chain combines TRBV20-1 with TRBJ2-1; a possible D gene is TRBD2 (6 bases). The V end lost 3 bases, the J end lost 10 bases, and 16 bases lay between the germline ends. The CDR3 is 13 residues long. Germline V gene sequence: CDR1 DFQATT, CDR2 SNEGSKA (reference sequence). CDR3 sequence: CSARDLQGGEQFF. The DNA for the CDR3 is TGCAGTGCTAGGGACCTGCAGGGAGGAGAGCAGTTCTTC.

This clonotype was picked up a small number of times. This chain uses TRBV4-1 with TRBJ2-4, with D perhaps TRBD1 or TRBD2 (5 bases each). The germline V gene has CDR1 MGHRA and CDR2 YSYEKL. This CDR3 region has 17 residues. V gave up 4 bases and J gave up 0 bases, with 16 bases separating them. In nucleotides, the CDR3 is TGCGCCAGCAGCCCCCGGGGTGGGGACCTAGCCAAAAACATTCAGTACTTC. Translating it yields CASSPRGGDLAKNIQYF.

Points on this clonotype: A much larger clonotype is one base distant, so this may be a read error. The rearrangement joins TRBV7-2 to TRBJ2-5, with 7 positions matching TRBD2. After removal of 1 base from V and 11 bases from J, the junction contained 13 bases not matched to a gene. CDR3 length: 15 amino acids. CDR1 is SGHTA, CDR2 FQGNSA, per germline. The CDR3 DNA reads as TGTGCCAGCAGCTTAGACGCGGGAGTTAGTAATGAGCAGTACTTC. Its protein product is CASSLDAGVSNEQYF. Full variable domain (remainder filled in from reference TRBV7-2 and TRBJ2-5): GAGVSQSPSNKVTEKGKDVELRCDPISGHTALYWYRQSLGQGLEFLIYFQGNSAPDKSGLPSDRFSAERTGGSVSTLTIQRTQQEDSAVYLCASSLDAGVSNEQYFGPGTRLLVL.

Details on this clonotype: One base away lies a much larger clone, so this may be a sequencing read error. The rearrangement links TRBV4-2 to TRBJ2-2; D is uncertain. The CDR3 runs 11 residues. The V end was cut by 1 base, the J end by 9 bases, with 3 bases between. CDR1 and CDR2 from the germline V gene are LGHNA and YNFKEQ. CDR3 in DNA: TGTGCCAGCAGCCAAGGCTGGGAGCTGTTTTTT. Translating it yields CASSQGWELFF.

Comment on this clonotype: This may come from a read error, since a much larger clone is one base off. The gene calls are TRBV12-3 or TRBV12-4 and TRBJ2-1; no firm D call. The CDR3 totals 13 residues. The DNA of the CDR3 is TGTGTCAGCAGTTTTAGTCGTCGAAATGAGCAGTTCTTC. Protein sequence: CVSSFSRRNEQFF.

Regarding this clonotype: At one of its ends the junction is not consistent with the germline gene, which may arise from a read error. The rearrangement joins TRBV7-2 to TRBJ2-1, with TRBD2 as a possible D gene (6 bases). Germline assignment: CDR1 SGHTA and CDR2 FQGNSA. This CDR3 is built from 18 residues. CDR3 nucleotides: TGTGCCAGCAGCTTAAGTAGCGGATCTACTCTTCGGGGCAATGAGCAGTTCTTT. It specifies CASSLSSGSTLRGNEQFF.

On this clonotype itself: Possible read error: a much larger clone is one base away. Here the CDR3 reads CASSPDRENQSQHF. In DNA, the CDR3 is TGTGCCAGCAGCCCCGACAGGGAAAATCAGTCCCAGCATTTT. This chain connects TRBV6-5 to TRBJ1-5, with TRBD1 matching 7 bases. CDR1 is MNHEY, CDR2 SVGAGI, per germline. CDR3 length equals 14 residues.

The DNA of the CDR3 is TGCAGTGCTAGAGGTGGTTCCGGGGAGAGGGAGACCCAGTACTTC. It is translated as CSARGGSGERETQYF. This chain uses TRBV20-1 with TRBJ2-5; D is perhaps TRBD2 (5 bases). From germline, CDR1 is DFQATT and CDR2 SNEGSKA (reference sequence). With 1 base removed from V and 5 bases from J, the gap between germline ends came to 17 bases. The CDR3 is 15 amino acids.

This clonotype has at least ten counts. The rearrangement links TRBV20-1 to TRBJ2-7; D uncertain. Trimming left V 4 bases short and J 2 bases short, with 12 bases between. CDR3 length: 13 amino acids. The germline CDR1 and CDR2 sequences are DFQATT and SNEGSKA (reference sequence). CDR3 sequence reads: CSATDTGAYEQYF. Here the CDR3 DNA reads TGCAGTGCTACCGACACGGGCGCCTACGAGCAGTACTTC.

A note on this clonotype: The junction does not match germline at one end; this may be a read error. The V gene is TRBV12-3 or TRBV12-4, the J gene TRBJ1-2; the match to TRBD1 covers 8 bases. The CDR3 spans 15 residues. The CDR3 loop reads CVSSRQGMEGYGYTF. The CDR3 nucleotides are TGTGTCAGCAGTCGACAGGGGATGGAAGGCTATGGCTACACCTTC.

This chain uses TRBV29-1 with TRBJ2-1; no reliable D call. Between the trimmed V and J ends, which lost 0 bases and 7 bases, there was a span of 16 bases. Germline V gene data show CDR1 as SQVTM and CDR2 as ANQGSEA. The CDR3 contains 15 residues. DNA of the CDR3: TGCAGCGTTGAAGATGCCAGCCCTCCATTTAATGAGCAGTTCTTC. Protein sequence: CSVEDASPPFNEQFF.

This clonotype was observed a few times. The chain is built from TRBV3-1 and TRBJ2-5, with D maybe TRBD2 (6 bases). CDR1 is LGHDT and CDR2 is YNNKEL in the germline V gene (reference sequence). The V gene lost 2 bases and the J gene lost 7 bases, with 20 bases spanning the gap. The CDR3 extends over 16 amino acids. The CDR3 DNA sequence: TGTGCCAGCAGCCAATGGGAGGACCCACGTAGGGGGACCCAGTACTTC. Protein product: CASSQWEDPRRGTQYF.